This paragraph reports one TCR beta chain. This record belongs to a study of T cells in Graves' hyperthyroidism and ophthalmopathy. TCR beta CDR3 region amplification was performed from RNA transcripts. HTBI primers were employed in a first-round RT-PCR of the TCR CDR3. TCRdb itself ran the multiplex PCR reads through MiXCR, one entry per CDR3 protein. The data show 480,000 or so distinct CDR3 sequences, roughly an eighth seen once. This CDR3 spans 18 amino acids. The germline CDR1 and CDR2 sequences are SGHTA and FQGNSA. With 0 bases clipped from V and 1 base from J, the junction kept 6 bases outside the gene matches.

V gene TRBV7-2 combines with J gene TRBJ2-7, with 13 bases aligning to TRBD2. Sequencing was performed on blood. This clonotype was obtained from a woman aged 18-30 years with Graves' hyperthyroidism. The CDR3 DNA reads as TGTGCCAGCAGCTTAGCGACTAGCGGGAGGCAATATTCCTACGAGCAGTACTTC. Translation: CASSLATSGRQYSYEQYF.